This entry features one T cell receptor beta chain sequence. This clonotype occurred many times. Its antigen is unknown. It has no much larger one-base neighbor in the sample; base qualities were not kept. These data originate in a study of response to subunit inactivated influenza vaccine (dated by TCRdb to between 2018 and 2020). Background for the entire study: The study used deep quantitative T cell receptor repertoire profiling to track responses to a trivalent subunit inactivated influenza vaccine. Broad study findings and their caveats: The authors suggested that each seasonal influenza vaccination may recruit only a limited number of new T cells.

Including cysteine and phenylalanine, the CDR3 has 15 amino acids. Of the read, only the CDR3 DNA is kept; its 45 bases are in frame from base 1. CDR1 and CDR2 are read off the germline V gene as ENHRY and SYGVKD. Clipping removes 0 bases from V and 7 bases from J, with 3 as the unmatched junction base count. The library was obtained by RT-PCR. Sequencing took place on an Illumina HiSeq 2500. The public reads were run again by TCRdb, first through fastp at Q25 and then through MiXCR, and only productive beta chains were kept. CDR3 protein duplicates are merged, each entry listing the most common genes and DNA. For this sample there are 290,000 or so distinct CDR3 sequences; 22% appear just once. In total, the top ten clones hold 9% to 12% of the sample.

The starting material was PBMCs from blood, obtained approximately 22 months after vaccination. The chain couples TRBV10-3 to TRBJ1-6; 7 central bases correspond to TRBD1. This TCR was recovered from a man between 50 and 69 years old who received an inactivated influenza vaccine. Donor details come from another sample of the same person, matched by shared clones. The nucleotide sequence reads TGTGCCATCAGTGAGTCAGGGACAGAAAATTCACCCCTCCACTTT. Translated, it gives CAISESGTENSPLHF.